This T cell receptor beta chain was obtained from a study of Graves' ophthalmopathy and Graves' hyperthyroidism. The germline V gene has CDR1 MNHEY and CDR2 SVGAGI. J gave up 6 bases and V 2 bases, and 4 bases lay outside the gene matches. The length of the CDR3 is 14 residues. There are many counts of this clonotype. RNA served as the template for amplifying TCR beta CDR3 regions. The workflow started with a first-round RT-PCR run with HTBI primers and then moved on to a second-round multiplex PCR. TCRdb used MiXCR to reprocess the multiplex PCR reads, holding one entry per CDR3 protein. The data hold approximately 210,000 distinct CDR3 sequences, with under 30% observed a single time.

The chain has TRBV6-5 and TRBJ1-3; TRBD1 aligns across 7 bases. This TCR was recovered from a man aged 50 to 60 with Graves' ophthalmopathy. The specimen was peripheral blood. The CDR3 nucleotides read TGTGCCAGCAGTTACCTGGGACAGTTAAACACCATATATTTT. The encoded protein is CASSYLGQLNTIYF.